This T cell receptor beta chain was documented in a study of spatial heterogeneity in lung cancer. On the study more broadly: Donors were 55 to 75 untreated early-stage non-small cell lung cancer patients. Those follow-up PBMC samples that were available underwent sequencing, at a median interval of around 23 months following resection.

Time point denoted: blood at routine non-recurrence follow-up after resection. Unsorted whole RNA samples from tumor, nontumor lung or frozen PBMC were sequenced. This clonotype appeared many times. The ends were cut back, 7 bases at V and 0 bases at J, with 10 bases in the middle. The length of the CDR3 is 12 residues. CDR1 and CDR2 from the germline V gene are GTSNPN and SVGIG (reference sequence). A unique molecular identifier was attached to every TCR cDNA molecule. Using its own MiXCR run on the 5' RACE reads, TCRdb lists one record per CDR3 protein. This sample carries 40,000 or so distinct CDR3 sequences, 10% of them seen once, and the ten largest clones take roughly 15%.

The sequence was collected from a female donor with early-stage non-small cell lung cancer. J is TRBJ2-7 and V is TRBV30, with D perhaps TRBD1 or TRBD2 (5 bases each). The sample here was PBMCs, taken at follow-up. The CDR3 region has the DNA TGTGCCTCGGCAGGGAGCTCCTACGAGCAGTACTTC. This sequence encodes CASAGSSYEQYF.